The 23 T cell receptor beta chains presented below share a single source sample, sequenced in a study of blood T cell repertoires in COVID-19. Assay used: immunoSEQ multiplex PCR; TCRdb lists only in-frame clones, some missing. The sample consists of 120,000 to 150,000 clones, almost 90% of them appearing once. The sequenced sample was peripheral blood. Receptors originate from a human donor in a cohort sampled during active COVID-19.

This chain uses TRBV5-1 with TRBJ2-3, with 10 bases fitting TRBD1. CDR3 length equals 15 residues. The J segment lost 1 base and the V segment lost 4 bases, leaving 3 bases of the junction unmatched. The germline V gene encodes CDR1 SGHRS and CDR2 YFSETQ. The CDR3 loop is CASSPGTGGTDTQYF. The CDR3 coding sequence is TGCGCCAGCAGCCCCGGGACAGGGGGCACAGATACGCAGTATTTT.

The chain employs TRBV30 and TRBJ2-5; maybe TRBD1 (6 bases). Germline V lookup: CDR1 GTSNPN, CDR2 SVGIG (reference sequence). The CDR3 loop spans 14 amino acids. Trimming removed 1 base from V and 0 bases from J, with 9 bases in between. CDR3 nucleotides: TGTGCCTGGAGTGCTGACAGGTACCAAGAGACCCAGTACTTC. Protein: CAWSADRYQETQYF.

The chain links TRBV7-3 to TRBJ2-7, with 10 bases that match TRBD1. The CDR3 loop spans 16 amino acids. Trimming cost V 5 bases and J 5 bases; bases outside gene matches: 12. Germline V gene sequence: CDR1 SGHTA, CDR2 FQGTGA. The CDR3 here is CASSPWGTGDFDEQYF. As DNA, the CDR3 is TGTGCCAGCAGCCCGTGGGGGACAGGGGATTTTGACGAGCAGTACTTC.

This clone was recorded only once. J is TRBJ1-1 and V is TRBV7-9; D may be TRBD1 (5 bases). CDR3 length: 15 residues. V was pared by 3 bases and J by 6 bases, with 17 bases between. Germline V CDR1 and CDR2: SEHNR, FQNEAQ (reference sequence). The CDR3 nucleotides read TGTGCCAGCAGCTTCCCAGGGTACCCTCTCCCTGAAGCTTTCTTT. This translates into CASSFPGYPLPEAFF.

This sequence joins TRBV19 and TRBJ1-4, with D possibly TRBD1 on 6 matching bases. This CDR3 region has 14 residues. Looked up from germline, CDR1 is LNHDA and CDR2 is SQIVND (reference sequence). The V end lost 3 bases, the J end lost 8 bases, and 13 bases lay between the germline ends. CDR3 sequence reads: CASSIPGGREKLFF. The CDR3 DNA reads TGTGCCAGTAGTATCCCTGGGGGCAGGGAAAAACTGTTTTTT. Based on the CDR3 plus reference TRBV19 and TRBJ1-4, the full variable domain is DGGITQSPKYLFRKEGQNVTLSCEQNLNHDAMYWYRQDPGQGLRLIYYSQIVNDFQKGDIAEGYSVSREKKESFPLTVTSAQKNPTAFYLCASSIPGGREKLFFGSGTQLSVL.

The chain couples TRBV19 to TRBJ1-5; D gene ambiguous. The V end was cut by 5 bases, the J end by 3 bases, with 11 bases between. In germline, CDR1 is LNHDA, CDR2 SQIVND (reference sequence). The length of the CDR3 is 14 residues. CDR3 coding DNA: TGTGCCAGTAGTTCACGGTCCTCCAATCAGCCCCAGCATTTT. Its translation: CASSSRSSNQPQHF.

The V and J genes are TRBV4-1 and TRBJ2-4, with 10 positions matching TRBD1. CDR1 and CDR2 (germline): MGHRA, YSYEKL. V was pared by 0 bases and J by 4 bases, with 6 bases of the junction left unmatched. This CDR3 is 17 amino acids long. Here the CDR3 reads CASSQEGQGRGKNIQYF. CDR3 nucleotide sequence: TGCGCCAGCAGCCAAGAGGGACAGGGGAGGGGGAAAAACATTCAGTACTTC.

A remark on this clone: An end of the junction differs from the germline gene, which may be a read error. J is TRBJ1-6 and V is TRBV7-8, with 8 bases identical to TRBD1. Per germline, CDR1 SGHVS and CDR2 FQNEAQ. The CDR3 has 15 amino acids. This CDR3 is CASSGGQGVYSPLHF. CDR3 coding DNA: TGTGCCAGCAGCGGAGGACAGGGAGTATATTCGCCCCTCCACTTT.

The chain combines TRBV28 with TRBJ2-7; D not resolved. Germline V gives CDR1 MDHEN, CDR2 SYDVKM. This CDR3 spans 15 amino acids. Trimming stripped 2 bases from V and 5 bases from J, with 16 bases between. CDR3 in DNA: TGTGCCAGCAGTTTAGGTAGTATTCGATCTCACGAGCAGTACTTC. Translation gives CASSLGSIRSHEQYF.

The rearrangement uses TRBV5-4 and TRBJ1-6, with 8 bases lining up with TRBD1. The CDR3 loop spans 13 amino acids. V shed 7 bases, J shed 6 bases, and the junction held 3 bases outside the gene matches. CDR1 and CDR2 from the germline V gene are SGHNT and YYREEE (reference sequence). The CDR3 nucleotides read TGTGCCAGCTCGGGACAGGTTAATTCACCCCTCCACTTT. Residues: CASSGQVNSPLHF.

In nucleotides, the CDR3 is TGTGCCGGGGCCTGGACAGGACATTCAAACTATGGCTACACCTTC. Protein product: CAGAWTGHSNYGYTF. The J gene is TRBJ1-2, the V gene TRBV30; 7 bases are shared with TRBD1. V lost 8 bases to trimming and J lost 2 bases; unmatched junction nucleotides: 14. This CDR3 comprises 15 residues. Germline lookup yields CDR1 GTSNPN and CDR2 SVGIG (reference sequence).

The genes are TRBV2 and TRBJ2-5; TRBD1 matches 7 bases. V shed 8 bases and J 5 bases; nucleotides not matched to a gene: 11. This CDR3 is built from 14 residues. CDR1 and CDR2 (germline): SNHLY, FYNNEI. The CDR3, as DNA: TGTGCCAGCCGGTGGACAGGACTTTTTGAGACCCAGTACTTC. Protein product: CASRWTGLFETQYF.

The rearrangement joins TRBV30 to TRBJ2-7, with TRBD2 as a possible D gene (5 bases). The CDR3 sequence is 13 residues long. Trimming took 3 bases from V and 4 from J, leaving 13 bases between them. The germline V gene has CDR1 GTSNPN and CDR2 SVGIG (reference sequence). The CDR3 spells CAWSIGRGYEQYF. In nucleotides, the CDR3 is TGTGCCTGGAGCATAGGACGGGGATACGAGCAGTACTTC.

The sample holds one count of this clone. The chain uses TRBV4-3 and TRBJ2-2; D possibly corresponds to TRBD2 (6 bases). The CDR3 is 14 residues long. Trimming pared 4 bases from V and 8 bases from J, leaving 14 bases between. Germline V gene data show CDR1 as LGHNA and CDR2 as YSLEER. CDR3 bases: TGCGCCAGCAGCCGCCGGGACTTTTCGGGGGAGCTGTTTTTT. Protein: CASSRRDFSGELFF.

The chain recombines TRBV30 with TRBJ1-5; D is possibly TRBD1 (6 bases). Germline lookup yields CDR1 GTSNPN and CDR2 SVGIG (reference sequence). Trimming stripped 2 bases from V and 4 bases from J, with 9 bases between. The CDR3 sequence is 13 residues long. As DNA, the CDR3 is TGTGCCTGGAGTAGACAGGAAAATCAGCCCCAGCATTTT. Translation: CAWSRQENQPQHF.

The chain is built from TRBV4-3 and TRBJ2-3, with 13 bases that match TRBD2. The CDR3 consists of 18 residues. CDR1 and CDR2 from the germline V gene are LGHNA and YSLEER. Trimming took 0 bases from V and 2 from J; bases not matched to a gene: 5. CDR3 amino acids: CASSQDLTSGGPTDTQYF. In DNA form, the CDR3 reads TGCGCCAGCAGCCAAGATCTGACTAGCGGGGGGCCCACAGATACGCAGTATTTT.

The chain couples TRBV9 to TRBJ1-2; D remains ambiguous. The CDR3 has 17 residues. Germline CDR1 is SGDLS and CDR2 is YYNGEE. V dropped 0 bases and J dropped 3 bases, with 18 bases sitting between them. The CDR3 protein is CASSVGYDREGYYGYTF. The CDR3 nucleotides read TGTGCCAGCAGCGTAGGGTATGATCGGGAGGGTTACTATGGCTACACCTTC. The full variable domain, in which reference TRBV9 and TRBJ1-2 provide the parts outside the CDR3, is DSGVTQTPKHLITATGQRVTLRCSPRSGDLSVYWYQQSLDQGLQFLIQYYNGEERAKGNILERFSAQQFPDLHSELNLSSLELGDSALYFCASSVGYDREGYYGYTFGSGTRLTVV.

This clone was counted once. The chain uses TRBV9 and TRBJ1-5; D gene uncertain. With 3 bases removed from V and 0 bases from J, the gap between germline ends came to 10 bases. Per the germline V gene, CDR1 is SGDLS and CDR2 is YYNGEE. The CDR3 consists of 15 residues. For the CDR3, the DNA is TGTGCCAGCAGCGCGACTGCTTATAGCAATCAGCCCCAGCATTTT. It yields the protein CASSATAYSNQPQHF. Using reference TRBV9 and TRBJ1-5 for the parts outside the CDR3, the full variable domain is DSGVTQTPKHLITATGQRVTLRCSPRSGDLSVYWYQQSLDQGLQFLIQYYNGEERAKGNILERFSAQQFPDLHSELNLSSLELGDSALYFCASSATAYSNQPQHFGDGTRLSIL.

As for this clone: This same CDR3 is encoded by further DNA sequences in the sample. This chain joins TRBV5-1 and TRBJ2-3; 8 positions match TRBD1. The CDR3 spans 14 residues. The junction had 8 bases not matched to a gene; V was cut back by 7 bases and J by 4 bases. Germline-derived CDR1 and CDR2 are SGHRS and YFSETQ. DNA of the CDR3: TGCGCCAGCCGAACCGGGACAGGAGCAGATACGCAGTATTTT. Translation gives CASRTGTGADTQYF.

The J gene is TRBJ2-2, the V gene TRBV19, with 7 bases aligning to TRBD2. Trimming took 7 bases from V and 7 from J; bases not matched to a gene: 9. Per germline, CDR1 LNHDA and CDR2 SQIVND (reference sequence). This CDR3 region has 14 residues. The CDR3 DNA is TGTGCCAGTAACATGCGGGAGCGCGGCGGGGAGCTGTTTTTT. Protein product: CASNMRERGGELFF. Using reference TRBV19 and TRBJ2-2 for the parts outside the CDR3, the full variable domain is DGGITQSPKYLFRKEGQNVTLSCEQNLNHDAMYWYRQDPGQGLRLIYYSQIVNDFQKGDIAEGYSVSREKKESFPLTVTSAQKNPTAFYLCASNMRERGGELFFGEGSRLTVL.

This chain uses TRBV28 with TRBJ2-3, with 13 nucleotides matching TRBD2. Per germline, CDR1 MDHEN and CDR2 SYDVKM. The V gene end was trimmed by 6 bases and the J gene end by 1 base; junction bases not matched to a gene: 10. The CDR3 runs 18 residues. As DNA, the CDR3 is TGTGCCAGCAGCTCACCCGGGACTAGCGGGAAGGGCACAGATACGCAGTATTTT. Its protein is CASSSPGTSGKGTDTQYF. Combining the CDR3 with reference TRBV28 and TRBJ2-3 gives the whole variable domain DVKVTQSSRYLVKRTGEKVFLECVQDMDHENMFWYRQDPGLGLRLIYFSYDVKMKEKGDIPEGYSVSREKKERFSLILESASTNQTSMYLCASSSPGTSGKGTDTQYFGPGTRLTVL.

DNA of the CDR3: TGTGCCAGCAGCGAAGGACAGAGAAATTCACCCCTCCACTTT. This codes for CASSEGQRNSPLHF. The chain joins TRBV11-3 to TRBJ1-6; TRBD1 is a possible D gene (6 bases). V was trimmed by 5 bases and J by 7 bases, leaving 12 bases between them. The length of the CDR3 is 14 residues. From germline, CDR1 is SGHNT and CDR2 YENEEA.

This clone was seen a few times. The chain has TRBV5-1 and TRBJ2-1; 9 bases match TRBD1. Germline loops: CDR1 SGHRS, CDR2 YFSETQ. The CDR3 extends over 15 amino acids. Losses at the gene ends were 5 bases for V and 1 base for J; bases not matched to a gene: 4. CDR3 protein: CASSSTGGSYNEQFF. In nucleotides, the CDR3 is TGCGCCAGCAGTTCGACAGGGGGTTCCTACAATGAGCAGTTCTTC. The complete variable domain, with remaining parts taken from reference TRBV5-1 and TRBJ2-1, reads KAGVTQTPRYLIKTRGQQVTLSCSPISGHRSVSWYQQTPGQGLQFLFEYFSETQRNKGNFPGRFSGRQFSNSRSEMNVSTLELGDSALYLCASSSTGGSYNEQFFGPGTRLTVL.